These T cell receptor beta chains were read from a single sample in a study of T cells in Graves' hyperthyroidism and ophthalmopathy. One entry per CDR3 protein, called by TCRdb with MiXCR from the multiplex PCR reads. Of approximately 380,000 distinct CDR3 sequences listed, over 12% are singletons. The specimen was blood. The receptors stem from a man aged 45 to 65 with Graves' ophthalmopathy. Each CDR3 is given with its conserved first and last residue. D genes are given only for firm matches. Clone sizes are given selectively: once, few, many, or a class where the clone is expanded.

TRBJ2-7,NA,TRBV6-1,many,CASHDETGPLDISYEQYF,TGTGCCAGCCACGACGAGACGGGGCCCCTGGACATCTCCTACGAGCAGTACTTC
TRBJ1-1,NA,TRBV25-1,NA,CASSRREPNTEAFF,TGTGCCAGCAGTCGTCGGGAGCCGAACACTGAAGCTTTCTTT
TRBJ2-7,NA,TRBV29-1,NA,CSAGDIEQYF,TGCAGCGCAGGGGACATCGAGCAGTACTTC
TRBJ1-1,TRBD1,TRBV5-1,NA,CASSLARDREGTEAFF,TGCGCCAGCAGCTTGGCCAGGGACAGGGAGGGCACTGAAGCTTTCTTT
TRBJ2-6,TRBD2,TRBV11-2,many,CASSTISGSPRFGANVLTF,TGTGCCAGCAGCACAATTAGCGGGAGCCCCCGTTTCGGGGCCAACGTCCTGACTTTC
TRBJ2-3,TRBD2,TRBV18,many,CASSPNGLAPDTQYF,TGTGCCAGCTCACCGAACGGACTAGCTCCAGATACGCAGTATTTT
TRBJ1-3,NA,TRBV28,few,CASMSWDSGNTIYF,TGTGCCAGCATGTCTTGGGATTCTGGAAACACCATATATTTT
TRBJ2-4,NA,TRBV6-1,NA,CASSFQDRILAKNIQYF,TGTGCCAGCAGCTTCCAAGACAGGATACTAGCCAAAAACATTCAGTACTTC
TRBJ2-3,TRBD1,TRBV25-1,many,CASSDVRTGRVDTQYF,TGTGCCAGCAGCGACGTTAGGACAGGGCGGGTAGATACGCAGTATTTT
TRBJ2-1,NA,TRBV19,NA,CASSIAQGNEQFF,TGTGCCAGTAGTATAGCCCAGGGCAATGAGCAGTTCTTC
TRBJ2-1,NA,TRBV14,NA,CASSQDEVAETQFF,TGTGCCAGCAGCCAAGATGAGGTTGCAGAGACCCAGTTCTTC
TRBJ2-2,NA,TRBV30,many,CAWSPGNTGELFF,TGTGCCTGGAGTCCGGGAAACACCGGGGAGCTGTTTTTT
TRBJ2-7,TRBD2,TRBV4-1,few,CASSQDILAGLYEQYF,TGCGCCAGCAGCCAAGATATCCTAGCGGGGCTCTACGAGCAGTACTTC
TRBJ2-1,NA,TRBV27,many,CASSLSGTPYNEQFF,TGTGCCAGCAGTTTATCCGGGACACCTTACAATGAGCAGTTCTTC
TRBJ2-1,TRBD2,TRBV9,many,CASSVGVAGGNEQFF,TGTGCCAGCAGCGTAGGGGTAGCGGGAGGCAATGAGCAGTTCTTC
TRBJ2-3,NA,TRBV5-1,NA,CASSSPASGDTQYF,TGCGCCAGCAGCTCCCCGGCCAGTGGAGATACGCAGTATTTT
TRBJ2-5,NA,TRBV10-3,many,CAISEVAKETQYF,TGTGCCATCAGTGAGGTGGCAAAAGAGACCCAGTACTTC
TRBJ1-3,NA,TRBV5-1,many,CASSLDSSPGNTIYF,TGCGCCAGCAGCTTGGACAGTTCCCCTGGAAACACCATATATTTT
TRBJ1-6,NA,TRBV10-3,NA,CAISESSQGNSPLHF,TGTGCCATCAGTGAGTCATCACAGGGAAATTCACCCCTCCACTTT
TRBJ2-3,NA,TRBV6-2/TRBV6-3,few,CASSYADGGTQYF,TGTGCCAGCAGTTACGCCGACGGCGGGACGCAGTATTTT
TRBJ2-7,TRBD2,TRBV11-1,few,CASSLSTSGRVEQYF,TGTGCCAGCAGCTTATCGACTAGCGGGAGGGTCGAGCAGTACTTC
TRBJ1-1,NA,TRBV4-1,NA,CASSQEPQMNTEAFF,TGCGCCAGCAGCCAAGAACCACAGATGAACACTGAAGCTTTCTTT
TRBJ1-1,TRBD1,TRBV5-4,few,CASSAGGRGGGTEAFF,TGTGCCAGCAGCGCCGGGGGAAGAGGGGGCGGCACTGAAGCTTTCTTT
TRBJ2-1,TRBD2,TRBV6-1,NA,CASRELAGPYNEQFF,TGTGCCAGCAGGGAGCTAGCGGGACCCTACAATGAGCAGTTCTTC
TRBJ1-1,TRBD1,TRBV9,NA,CASSEDRGNTEAFF,TGTGCCAGCAGCGAAGACAGGGGGAACACTGAAGCTTTCTTT
TRBJ2-7,TRBD2,TRBV12-3/TRBV12-4,NA,CASSFGTSGYEQYF,TGTGCCAGCAGTTTTGGGACTAGCGGGTACGAGCAGTACTTC
TRBJ1-1,NA,TRBV12-3/TRBV12-4,NA,CASSLPGRTDTEAFF,TGTGCCAGCAGTTTGCCAGGGAGAACGGACACTGAAGCTTTCTTT
TRBJ2-7,NA,TRBV9,NA,CASTGEGREQYF,TGTGCCAGCACAGGGGAGGGTCGCGAGCAGTACTTC
TRBJ2-7,TRBD2,TRBV12-3/TRBV12-4,NA,CASGLGSGASYEQYF,TGTGCCAGCGGCTTAGGGAGCGGGGCCTCCTACGAGCAGTACTTC
TRBJ2-7,NA,TRBV11-1,many,CASSLAVGLGGDEQYF,TGTGCCAGCAGCTTGGCAGTGGGTTTGGGCGGCGACGAGCAGTACTTC
TRBJ2-2,NA,TRBV12-3/TRBV12-4,few,CASSFGGVLDVGELFF,TGTGCCAGCAGTTTCGGGGGCGTCCTAGATGTCGGGGAGCTGTTTTTT
TRBJ2-5,NA,TRBV27,many,CASSVDGRKETQYF,TGTGCCAGCAGTGTGGACGGTAGAAAAGAGACCCAGTACTTC
TRBJ1-4,TRBD1,TRBV30,many,CAWNPPGQGLGKLFF,TGTGCCTGGAACCCCCCGGGACAGGGGTTAGGAAAACTGTTTTTT
TRBJ2-1,TRBD2,TRBV5-1,NA,CASSFTSGRLYNEQFF,TGCGCCAGCAGCTTCACGAGCGGGAGGTTATACAATGAGCAGTTCTTC
TRBJ2-5,TRBD1,TRBV20-1,many,CSARGQGAETQYF,TGCAGTGCTAGAGGACAGGGGGCAGAGACCCAGTACTTC
TRBJ2-2,NA,TRBV2,many,CASSVGRANTGELFF,TGTGCCAGCAGTGTTGGACGGGCGAACACCGGGGAGCTGTTTTTT
TRBJ2-7,NA,TRBV6-2/TRBV6-3,few,CAGAQETGEQYF,TGTGCCGGGGCACAGGAGACCGGCGAGCAGTACTTC
TRBJ1-1,NA,TRBV30,many,CAWRAGFEAFF,TGTGCCTGGAGGGCGGGGTTTGAAGCTTTCTTT